The source of this T cell receptor (beta chain) is a study of early stage breast cancer tumors. In regard to this clone: Its antigen remains unidentified.

The CDR3 runs to 15 residues. Germline lookup yields CDR1 SGHTA and CDR2 FQGTGA. The V end lost 1 base, the J end lost 5 bases, and 12 bases lay between the germline ends. Points from the study as a whole: Bulk DNA sequencing of unsorted cells missed chain pairing and markers.

The protocol was immunoSEQ multiplex PCR, while the TCRdb copy is restricted to in-frame clones and leaves out a portion. This sample yields some 72,000 clones, of which roughly 80% are seen a single time; 3% to 3.5% belongs to the top ten. The source of this sequence is a person in their sixties or seventies with breast cancer. The chain is built from TRBV7-3 and TRBJ2-1, with TRBD2 as a possible D gene (6 bases). The sample taken for sequencing was blood. The CDR3 nucleotides read TGTGCCAGCAGCTTAATGGCGGGACCAGACAATGAGCAGTTCTTC. Encoded protein: CASSLMAGPDNEQFF.